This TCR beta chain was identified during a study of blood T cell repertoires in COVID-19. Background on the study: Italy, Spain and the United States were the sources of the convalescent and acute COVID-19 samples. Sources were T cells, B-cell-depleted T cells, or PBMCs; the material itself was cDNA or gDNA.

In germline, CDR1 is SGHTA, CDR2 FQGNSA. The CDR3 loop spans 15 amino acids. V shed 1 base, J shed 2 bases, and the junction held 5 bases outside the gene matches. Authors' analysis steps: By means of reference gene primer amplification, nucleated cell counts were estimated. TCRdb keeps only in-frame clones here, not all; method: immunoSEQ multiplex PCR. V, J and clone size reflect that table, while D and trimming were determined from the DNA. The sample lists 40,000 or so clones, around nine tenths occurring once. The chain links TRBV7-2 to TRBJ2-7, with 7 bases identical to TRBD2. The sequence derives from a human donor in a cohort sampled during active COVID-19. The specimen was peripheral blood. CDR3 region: CASSLGGGGAYEQYF. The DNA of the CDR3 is TGTGCCAGCAGCTTAGGGGGCGGGGGTGCCTACGAGCAGTACTTC.